Below, 7 T cell receptor beta chains from the same sample are listed, as sequenced in a study of blood T cells in healthy people across ages. PCR was performed a second time for 7 to 11 cycles using a sample-barcoded 5' primer and a J-beta primer mix. MiXCR, applied by TCRdb to the 5' RACE reads, yields one record per CDR3 protein. The sample carries around 1.5 million distinct CDR3 sequences, approximately 40% recorded once. Sequenced sample: blood. The receptor set was obtained from a woman aged 18-29 years in good health.

This clonotype was observed a handful of times. The chain combines TRBV2 with TRBJ2-7; 8 positions agree with TRBD1. Germline CDR1 is SNHLY and CDR2 is FYNNEI. V lost 10 bases, J lost 2 bases, and 4 bases stayed unmatched. This CDR3 is built from 12 residues. In DNA form, the CDR3 reads TGTGCCACCCCCAGGGGGCCCTACGAGCAGTACTTC. Translated, it gives CATPRGPYEQYF.

About this clonotype itself: Sequence at one end of the junction differs from germline and may be a read error. DNA for the CDR3: TGTGCCAGCAGCTTAAGCGCTAGCGGGGGGGCCACAGAGAGTGAGCGGTTCTTC. Protein product: CASSLSASGGATESERFF. The chain recombines TRBV7-6 with TRBJ2-1; 12 positions match TRBD2. CDR1 is SGHVS and CDR2 is FNYEAQ in the germline V gene. The CDR3 is made up of 18 amino acids.

This chain joins TRBV2 and TRBJ1-4; weak D call: TRBD1 (5 bases). This CDR3 region has 15 residues. V was cut by 6 bases and J by 0 bases, with 11 bases left in between. Looked up from germline, CDR1 is SNHLY and CDR2 is FYNNEI. CDR3 loop: CASRRQMPTNEKLFF. The CDR3 DNA follows: TGTGCCAGCAGAAGACAGATGCCAACTAATGAAAAACTGTTTTTT.

This clonotype was seen a handful of times. The V gene is TRBV29-1, the J gene TRBJ2-5, with D perhaps given as TRBD1 or TRBD2 (5 bases each). The CDR3 consists of 14 residues. V lost 6 bases and J lost 0, with 14 bases in between. Germline V gene sequence: CDR1 SQVTM, CDR2 ANQGSEA. DNA for the CDR3: TGCAGCGTAATGGGACGGGTGTACCAAGAGACCCAGTACTTC. Amino acid sequence: CSVMGRVYQETQYF.

This clonotype was counted only a few times. The CDR3 region is CASTLYLGAGYGYTF. CDR3 sequence (DNA): TGTGCCAGCACCTTATATCTCGGGGCAGGCTATGGCTACACCTTC. The chain is built from TRBV27 and TRBJ1-2; possibly TRBD1 for D (5 bases). CDR1 MNHEY and CDR2 SMNVEV come from the germline V gene (reference sequence). The CDR3 loop spans 15 amino acids. V shed 7 bases and J shed 4 bases, with 19 bases lying between them.

V and J are TRBV27 and TRBJ1-2, with 10 bases matching TRBD1. From germline, CDR1 is MNHEY and CDR2 SMNVEV (reference sequence). This CDR3 has 14 amino acids. Unmatched junction bases numbered 4, after V lost 6 bases and J lost 3 bases. The CDR3 nucleotides read TGTGCCAGCAGGACAGGGGGCGCGTACTATGGCTACACCTTC. This translates into CASRTGGAYYGYTF.

This chain connects TRBV28 to TRBJ2-7; the D is unclear. The CDR3 is 12 amino acids. V dropped 5 bases and J dropped 3 bases, with 8 bases sitting between them. Germline-derived CDR1 and CDR2 are MDHEN and SYDVKM. CDR3 nucleotides: TGTGCCAGCAGTGCCCGAAACTACGAGCAGTACTTC. Amino acids: CASSARNYEQYF.